Listed below are T cell receptor beta chains from one sample, sequenced in a study of blood T cell repertoires in COVID-19. TCRdb's copy holds only in-frame clones and misses some; the assay was immunoSEQ multiplex PCR. This repertoire shows about 78,000 clones, around 86% found once; its top ten account for around 4.5%. Sequencing was performed on peripheral blood. These receptors all come from a man aged 45-65 years with active or convalescent COVID-19. Each CDR3 is given with its conserved first and last residue. D genes are given only for firm matches. The size of a clone is reported for some rows only, either as once, few or many, or as a class for expanded clones.

15	TRBV19	NA	TRBJ1-5	NA	CASTVVAGAGQPQHF	TGTGCCAGTACCGTGGTAGCGGGGGCTGGGCAGCCCCAGCATTTT
17	TRBV13	once	TRBJ2-1	TRBD2	CASSLGPSGDSYNEQFF	TGTGCCAGCAGCTTAGGGCCTAGCGGGGATTCCTACAATGAGCAGTTCTTC
14	TRBV14	NA	TRBJ2-2	NA	CASSRELRTGELFF	TGTGCCAGCAGCCGAGAACTGCGGACCGGGGAGCTGTTTTTT
17	TRBV3-1/TRBV3-2	NA	TRBJ2-5	TRBD2	CATSETSGGAGQETQYF	TGTGCCACCTCAGAGACTAGCGGGGGGGCCGGGCAAGAGACCCAGTACTTC
13	TRBV19	NA	TRBJ2-7	NA	CASSSDRAYEQYF	TGTGCCAGTAGTAGTGACAGAGCCTACGAGCAGTACTTC
14	TRBV28	NA	TRBJ2-2	TRBD2	CASSLREGAGELFF	TGTGCCAGCAGTCTCCGGGAGGGCGCCGGGGAGCTGTTTTTT
14	TRBV6-1	once	TRBJ1-1	NA	CASSENLKSTEAFF	TGTGCCAGCAGTGAAAATCTGAAGAGTACTGAAGCTTTCTTT
16	TRBV3-1/TRBV3-2	NA	TRBJ1-2	TRBD1	CASSRGTGSNMDGYTF	TGTGCCAGCAGCCGTGGGACAGGAAGTAATATGGATGGCTACACCTTC
15	TRBV27	few	TRBJ1-5	NA	CASGNSIRDNQPQHF	TGTGCCAGCGGTAACAGTATTCGGGACAATCAGCCCCAGCATTTT
14	TRBV7-9	NA	TRBJ1-2	TRBD1	CASSEDRGRGGYTF	TGTGCCAGCAGCGAGGACAGGGGGCGCGGTGGCTACACCTTC
17	TRBV14	NA	TRBJ1-2	TRBD1	CASSQAGTGTFNYGYTF	TGTGCCAGCAGCCAGGCCGGGACAGGGACTTTTAACTATGGCTACACCTTC
15	TRBV6-6	NA	TRBJ2-5	NA	CASSYSSWGVETQYF	TGTGCCAGCAGTTACTCGAGTTGGGGAGTAGAGACCCAGTACTTC
14	TRBV19	NA	TRBJ1-1	TRBD1	CASSADRGQTEAFF	TGTGCCAGTAGTGCGGACAGGGGGCAAACTGAAGCTTTCTTT
15	TRBV12-2	NA	TRBJ2-7	NA	CASRLEGQAPYEQYF	TGTGCAAGTCGCTTAGAGGGGCAGGCCCCCTACGAGCAGTACTTC
14	TRBV15	NA	TRBJ1-5	TRBD1	CATSTSGGWEPQHF	TGTGCCACCAGCACCTCAGGGGGCTGGGAGCCCCAGCATTTT
14	TRBV20-1	NA	TRBJ1-5	NA	CSASRQDSNQPQHF	TGCAGTGCTAGTAGACAGGATAGCAATCAGCCCCAGCATTTT
17	TRBV28	NA	TRBJ1-3	TRBD1	CASSLSSGTGVGNTIYF	TGTGCCAGCAGTTTATCTTCTGGGACAGGGGTAGGAAACACCATATATTTT
13	TRBV12-3/TRBV12-4	NA	TRBJ2-5	NA	CASIGRGEETQYF	TGTGCCAGCATTGGTCGGGGAGAGGAGACCCAGTACTTC
12	TRBV20-1	NA	TRBJ1-2	NA	CSASPGGYGYTF	TGCAGTGCTAGTCCGGGAGGCTATGGCTACACCTTC
15	TRBV27	NA	TRBJ1-3	NA	CASSLSGSYGNTIYF	TGTGCCAGCAGTTTAAGCGGCTCCTATGGAAACACCATATATTTT
16	TRBV3-1/TRBV3-2	once	TRBJ2-7	TRBD2	CASSQDGSASGYEQYF	TGTGCCAGCAGCCAAGATGGCTCGGCTAGCGGCTACGAGCAGTACTTC
16	TRBV5-4	NA	TRBJ2-6	NA	CASSLGPSSGANVLTF	TGTGCCAGCAGCTTGGGGCCAAGCTCTGGGGCCAACGTCCTGACTTTC
14	TRBV6-5	NA	TRBJ2-3	NA	CATYAYGVGDTQYF	TGTGCCACCTACGCGTACGGGGTGGGAGATACGCAGTATTTT
14	TRBV19	NA	TRBJ1-3	NA	CASSIQGAANTIYF	TGTGCCAGTAGTATCCAGGGTGCCGCAAACACCATATATTTT
12	TRBV6-1	NA	TRBJ1-2	NA	CASSDVVGGYTF	TGTGCCAGCAGTGATGTGGTGGGCGGCTACACCTTC
14	TRBV7-8	NA	TRBJ2-3	TRBD2	CASSPLAGTDTQYF	TGTGCCAGCAGCCCACTAGCGGGGACAGATACGCAGTATTTT
14	TRBV28	NA	TRBJ2-1	TRBD1	CASSPTDRSDEQFF	TGTGCCAGCAGCCCCACGGACAGGAGCGATGAGCAGTTCTTC
13	TRBV3-1/TRBV3-2	NA	TRBJ1-1	NA	CASSQDGVSEAFF	TGTGCCAGCAGCCAAGACGGGGTTTCTGAAGCTTTCTTT
13	TRBV5-6	NA	TRBJ2-5	NA	CASSFERGETQYF	TGTGCCAGCAGCTTTGAAAGGGGAGAGACCCAGTACTTC
14	TRBV18	NA	TRBJ1-6	NA	CASSPGTDGSPLHF	TGTGCCAGCTCACCAGGGACTGATGGATCACCCCTCCACTTT
16	TRBV10-3	few	TRBJ1-3	NA	CAISESTGSSGNTIYF	TGTGCCATCAGTGAGTCGACAGGCTCCTCTGGAAACACCATATATTTT
13	TRBV29-1	NA	TRBJ2-5	NA	CSVERAAGETQYF	TGCAGCGTTGAACGAGCCGCCGGAGAGACCCAGTACTTC
15	TRBV5-6	NA	TRBJ2-3	TRBD1	CASSYRGTSTDTQYF	TGTGCCAGCAGCTACAGGGGCACTAGCACAGATACGCAGTATTTT
14	TRBV6-6	NA	TRBJ1-1	NA	CASSYSEGNTEAFF	TGTGCCAGCAGTTACTCAGAGGGGAACACTGAAGCTTTCTTT
12	TRBV21-1	NA	TRBJ1-1	NA	CASFRQGAEAFF	TGTGCCAGCTTTCGACAGGGTGCTGAAGCTTTCTTT
13	TRBV7-7	NA	TRBJ2-3	NA	CASSLAEADTQYF	TGTGCCAGCAGCTTAGCGGAGGCAGATACGCAGTATTTT